The sample holds a few counts of the clone carrying this T cell receptor beta chain. Its antigen is still unknown. These data belong to a study of molecular identifiers for immune sequencing clone quantification. RNA fractions of 10%, 30% or 50% and roughly 19,000 to 1,100,000 sorted cells were the source of naive CD8 libraries. As CD8+CD4-CCR7+CD45RA+ cells, naive CD8 T cells were sorted. In germline, CDR1 is PRHDT, CDR2 FYEKMQ (reference sequence). Trimming left V 2 bases short and J 7 bases short, with 14 bases between. The length of the CDR3 is 14 residues. Using its own MiXCR run on the PCR reads, TCRdb lists one record per CDR3 protein. The sample yields 460,000 or so distinct CDR3 sequences, roughly 25% seen once. Points from the study as a whole: Identical TCR molecules that share a barcode could lead to an underestimation of highly expanded clone sizes. Among 900,000 to 1,000,000 naive cells, spiked Jurkat TCR RNA from a single cell was reportedly detectable.

The chain joins TRBV13 to TRBJ1-1; no reliable D call. This sequence was found in a human donor in good health. Some libraries in this study had Jurkat cell RNA spiked in. Sequencing was performed on naive CD8+ T cells from blood, with Jurkat cell RNA spiked in. Subset noted: FACS-sorted CD8+CD4-CCR7+CD45RA+ naive T cells. The CDR3 DNA reads TGTGCCAGCAGCTTACGCGGGAGCCCATATGAAGCTTTCTTT. Encoded protein: CASSLRGSPYEAFF.